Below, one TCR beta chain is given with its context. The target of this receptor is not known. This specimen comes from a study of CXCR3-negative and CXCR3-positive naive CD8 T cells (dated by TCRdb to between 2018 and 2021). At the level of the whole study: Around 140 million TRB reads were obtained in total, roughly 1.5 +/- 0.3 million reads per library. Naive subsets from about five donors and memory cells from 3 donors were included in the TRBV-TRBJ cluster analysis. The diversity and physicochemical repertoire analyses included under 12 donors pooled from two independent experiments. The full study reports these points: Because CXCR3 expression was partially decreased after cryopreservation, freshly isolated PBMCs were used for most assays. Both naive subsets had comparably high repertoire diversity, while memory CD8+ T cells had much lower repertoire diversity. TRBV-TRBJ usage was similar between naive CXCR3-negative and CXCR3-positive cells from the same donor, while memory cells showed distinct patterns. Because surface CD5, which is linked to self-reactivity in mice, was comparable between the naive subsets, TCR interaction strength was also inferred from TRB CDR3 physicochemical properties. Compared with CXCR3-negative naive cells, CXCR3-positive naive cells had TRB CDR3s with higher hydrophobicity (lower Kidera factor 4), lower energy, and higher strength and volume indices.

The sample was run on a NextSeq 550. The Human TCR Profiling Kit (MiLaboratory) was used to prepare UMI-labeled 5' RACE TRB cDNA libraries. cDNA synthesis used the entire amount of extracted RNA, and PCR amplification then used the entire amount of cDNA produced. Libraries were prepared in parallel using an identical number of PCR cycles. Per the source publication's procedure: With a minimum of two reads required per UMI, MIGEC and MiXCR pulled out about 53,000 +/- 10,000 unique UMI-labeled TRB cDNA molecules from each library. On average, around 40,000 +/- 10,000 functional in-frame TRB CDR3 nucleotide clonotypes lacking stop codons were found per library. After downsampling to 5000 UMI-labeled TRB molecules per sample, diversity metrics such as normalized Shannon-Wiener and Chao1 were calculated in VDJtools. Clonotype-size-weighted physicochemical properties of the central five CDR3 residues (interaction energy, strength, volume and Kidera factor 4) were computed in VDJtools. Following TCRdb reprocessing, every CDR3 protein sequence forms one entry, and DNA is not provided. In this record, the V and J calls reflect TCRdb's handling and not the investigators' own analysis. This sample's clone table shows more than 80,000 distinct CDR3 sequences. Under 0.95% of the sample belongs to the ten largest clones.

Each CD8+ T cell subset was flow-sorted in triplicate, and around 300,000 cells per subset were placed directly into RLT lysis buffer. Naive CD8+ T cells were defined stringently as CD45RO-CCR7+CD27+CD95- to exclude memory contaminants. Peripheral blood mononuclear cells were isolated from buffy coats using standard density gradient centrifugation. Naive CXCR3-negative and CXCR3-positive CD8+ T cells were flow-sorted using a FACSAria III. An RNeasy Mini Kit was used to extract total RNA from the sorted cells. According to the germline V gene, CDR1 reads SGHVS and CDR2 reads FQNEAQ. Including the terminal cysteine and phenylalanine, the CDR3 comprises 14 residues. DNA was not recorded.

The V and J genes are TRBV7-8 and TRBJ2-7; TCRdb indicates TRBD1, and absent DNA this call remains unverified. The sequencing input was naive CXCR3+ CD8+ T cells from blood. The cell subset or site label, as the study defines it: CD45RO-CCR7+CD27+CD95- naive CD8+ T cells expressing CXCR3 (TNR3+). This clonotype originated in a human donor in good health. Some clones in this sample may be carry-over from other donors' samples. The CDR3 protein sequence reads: CASSLAAGGYEQYF.